The 27 T cell receptor beta chains presented below share a single source sample, sequenced in a study of OX40 agonist ivuxolimab in advanced cancers. Measured with immunoSEQ multiplex PCR; TCRdb has only the in-frame clones, and not every one. The sample has some 21,000 clones; around 83% are singletons. The starting material was CD4+ or CD8+ T cells sorted from blood, obtained in a trial of the OX40 agonist ivuxolimab. The source is an adult with an advanced solid tumor such as melanoma, head and neck, liver or kidney cancer.

The chain joins TRBV5-4 to TRBJ2-7, with 8 bases that match TRBD2. The CDR3 loop spans 14 amino acids. J gave up 3 bases and V 4 bases, and 6 bases lay outside the gene matches. Germline CDR1 and CDR2: SGHNT and YYREEE (reference sequence). The chain's CDR3 is CASSPQAGVYEQYF. CDR3 nucleotides: TGTGCCAGCAGCCCCCAAGCGGGAGTCTACGAGCAGTACTTC.

The chain carries TRBV21-1 and TRBJ1-5; TRBD1, as called in the table, went unchecked against the DNA. TRBV21-1 is a recognized pseudogene. The CDR3 has 17 residues. Here the CDR3 DNA reads TGTGCCAGCAGCGATCAGACAGGCCAATATAGCAATCAGCCCCAGCATTTT. It yields the protein CASSDQTGQYSNQPQHF.

This clone came up a few times. This CDR3 is also generated by other DNA sequences in the sample. The V and J genes are TRBV6-5 and TRBJ2-3, with TRBD1 identical over 12 bases. J was trimmed by 7 bases and V by 4 bases; bases with no gene match: 6. This CDR3 is built from 15 residues. CDR1 MNHEY and CDR2 SVGAGI come from the germline V gene. The CDR3 reads CASSSGQGAANTQYF. CDR3 bases: TGTGCCAGCAGTTCGGGACAGGGGGCAGCGAATACGCAGTATTTT.

The V gene is TRBV7-9, the J gene TRBJ2-3, with TRBD2 matching over 7 bases. With V trimmed by 3 bases and J by 5 bases, 5 bases remained unmatched. This CDR3 contains 14 residues. Germline loops: CDR1 SEHNR, CDR2 FQNEAQ (reference sequence). In DNA, the CDR3 is TGTGCCAGCAGCTTGGAGCGGGATGTAGATACGCAGTATTTT. Protein: CASSLERDVDTQYF.

This clone has just a few counts. The chain joins TRBV5-1 to TRBJ1-6; D uncertain. The CDR3 runs 13 residues. Trimming left V 2 bases short and J 7 bases short, with 7 bases between. The germline V gene encodes CDR1 SGHRS and CDR2 YFSETQ. CDR3 sequence reads: CASSLTDNSPLHF. For the CDR3, the DNA is TGCGCCAGCAGCTTAACAGACAATTCACCCCTCCACTTT.

The chain carries TRBV29-1 and TRBJ2-4, with D tentatively TRBD1 (5 bases). CDR3 length: 14 amino acids. The V gene lost 4 bases and the J gene lost 0 bases, with 10 bases spanning the gap. Germline lookup yields CDR1 SQVTM and CDR2 ANQGSEA. The CDR3 protein is CSVVSGIAKNIQYF. CDR3 DNA: TGCAGCGTTGTGTCAGGGATAGCCAAAAACATTCAGTACTTC.

This clone has a handful of counts. Within the sample, other DNA sequences also encode this same CDR3. The V call is TRBV27, the J call TRBJ2-3; 7 bases map to TRBD1. The CDR3 has 14 amino acids. From germline, CDR1 is MNHEY and CDR2 SMNVEV (reference sequence). The V gene end was trimmed by 5 bases and the J gene end by 3 bases; junction bases not matched to a gene: 5. The CDR3 coding sequence is TGTGCCAGCAGTACTAGGGGGCGTACAGATACGCAGTATTTT. Amino acids: CASSTRGRTDTQYF.

The V call is TRBV7-9, the J call TRBJ2-6, with D possibly TRBD1 on 6 matching bases. CDR3 size: 18 residues. Germline CDR1 and CDR2: SEHNR and FQNEAQ (reference sequence). V was clipped by 4 bases and J by 0 bases, with 16 bases between them. CDR3 in amino acids: CASSSFETGPSGANVLTF. The CDR3 coding sequence is TGTGCCAGCAGCTCCTTTGAGACAGGCCCCTCTGGGGCCAACGTCCTGACTTTC.

The rearrangement uses TRBV28 and TRBJ1-5; 7 bases map to TRBD1. Trimming cost V 6 bases and J 1 base; bases outside gene matches: 9. The germline gives CDR1 MDHEN, CDR2 SYDVKM. This CDR3 is 16 amino acids long. The CDR3 bases are TGTGCCAGCAGCCCTATGGGGACAGTAAGCAATCAGCCCCAGCATTTT. Its translation is CASSPMGTVSNQPQHF.

This rearrangement joins TRBV5-6 to TRBJ2-5; D gene ambiguous. Germline CDR1 reads SGHDT; CDR2 reads YYEEEE. This CDR3 comprises 12 residues. Trimming left V 1 base short and J 9 bases short, with 10 bases between. The CDR3 sequence is CASSLTRFAQYF. The DNA for the CDR3 is TGTGCCAGCAGCTTGACGCGGTTCGCCCAGTACTTC.

The chain carries TRBV30 and TRBJ1-2; D is ambiguous. Deletions cut 5 bases from V and 1 base from J, with 8 bases between. The CDR3 covers 12 residues. In germline, CDR1 is GTSNPN, CDR2 SVGIG (reference sequence). CDR3 amino acids: CAWDLYNYGYTF. CDR3 DNA: TGTGCCTGGGACCTTTATAACTATGGCTACACCTTC.

This clone was found a few times. The V gene is TRBV6-5, the J gene TRBJ2-1, with D hard to call. Per the germline V gene, CDR1 is MNHEY and CDR2 is SVGAGI. The CDR3 consists of 15 residues. V dropped 6 bases and J dropped 0 bases, with 12 bases sitting between them. The CDR3 DNA sequence: TGTGCCAGCAGCCCGGACGCGAGCTCCTACAATGAGCAGTTCTTC. Residues: CASSPDASSYNEQFF.

The rearrangement joins TRBV30 to TRBJ2-7; tentative D call: TRBD2 (7 bases). The V end lost 0 bases, the J end lost 6 bases, and 9 bases lay between the germline ends. CDR3 length: 12 amino acids. The germline gives CDR1 GTSNPN, CDR2 SVGIG (reference sequence). The chain's CDR3 is CAWSVGGLEQYF. DNA for the CDR3: TGTGCCTGGAGTGTGGGGGGGCTCGAGCAGTACTTC.

This sequence joins TRBV28 and TRBJ2-7; 8 bases match TRBD2. The germline V gene encodes CDR1 MDHEN and CDR2 SYDVKM. The CDR3 consists of 14 residues. V gave up 5 bases and J gave up 3 bases; unmatched junction bases: 6. The CDR3 loop reads CASSPLSGNYEQYF. For the CDR3, the DNA is TGTGCCAGCAGTCCCCTTAGCGGGAACTACGAGCAGTACTTC.

V is TRBV11-3 and J is TRBJ2-3, with D possibly TRBD1 on 6 matching bases. CDR1 is SGHNT and CDR2 is YENEEA in the germline V gene. The CDR3 is 12 amino acids. Trimming removed 11 bases from V and 1 base from J, with 10 bases in between. CDR3 region: CAGGRRTDTQYF. In nucleotides, the CDR3 is TGTGCCGGGGGCAGACGCACAGATACGCAGTATTTT.

The rearrangement joins TRBV4-1 to TRBJ2-5; 7 positions agree with TRBD2. Germline CDR1 is MGHRA and CDR2 is YSYEKL. Losses at the gene ends were 0 bases for V and 6 bases for J; bases not matched to a gene: 13. This CDR3 region has 17 residues. CDR3: CASSQDPASGRTKTQYF. The DNA of the CDR3 is TGCGCCAGCAGCCAAGATCCCGCCTCCGGGAGGACAAAGACCCAGTACTTC.

The chain links TRBV5-4 to TRBJ2-3; TRBD2 matches at 7 bases. Germline lookup yields CDR1 SGHNT and CDR2 YYREEE (reference sequence). The V gene end was trimmed by 4 bases and the J gene end by 10 bases; junction bases not matched to a gene: 6. This CDR3 spans 12 amino acids. The CDR3 sequence is CASSGQTSPQYF. The CDR3 DNA reads TGTGCCAGCAGCGGCCAGACTAGCCCGCAGTATTTT.

The rearrangement uses TRBV7-9 and TRBJ2-5; perhaps TRBD2 as D (5 bases). Looked up from germline, CDR1 is SEHNR and CDR2 is FQNEAQ (reference sequence). V lost 1 base and J 5 bases, leaving 8 bases between the germline ends. There are 13 residues in the CDR3. The CDR3 sequence is CASSLGGFETQYF. As DNA, the CDR3 is TGTGCCAGCAGCTTAGGAGGGTTTGAGACCCAGTACTTC.

This clone appeared a few times. The chain carries TRBV7-8 and TRBJ2-1; the match to TRBD2 covers 9 bases. Germline CDR1 is SGHVS and CDR2 is FQNEAQ. The junction had 8 bases not matched to a gene; V was cut back by 5 bases and J by 9 bases. CDR3 length: 14 amino acids. CDR3 sequence: CASSLGLASIEQFF. The CDR3 coding sequence is TGTGCCAGCAGCCTAGGACTAGCGAGTATTGAGCAGTTCTTC.

The chain's CDR3 is CAITEDRAFYGYTF. CDR3 DNA: TGTGCCATCACCGAAGACAGGGCCTTCTATGGCTACACCTTC. The chain carries TRBV10-3 and TRBJ1-2, with TRBD1 identical over 7 bases. CDR3 size: 14 residues. Per the germline V gene, CDR1 is ENHRY and CDR2 is SYGVKD. The ends lost 7 bases at V and 4 bases at J; junction bases unmatched: 9.

The J gene is TRBJ2-5, the V gene TRBV7-9; D is unresolved. V gave up 2 bases and J gave up 2 bases, with 12 bases separating them. This CDR3 is built from 15 residues. CDR1 is SEHNR and CDR2 is FQNEAQ in the germline V gene (reference sequence). The CDR3 loop reads CASSLQTGFQETQYF. CDR3 DNA: TGTGCCAGCAGCTTACAAACCGGGTTTCAAGAGACCCAGTACTTC.

This chain connects TRBV30 to TRBJ2-7, with D maybe TRBD1 (6 bases). The V end lost 7 bases, the J end lost 5 bases, and 21 bases lay between the germline ends. The germline CDR1 and CDR2 sequences are GTSNPN and SVGIG (reference sequence). This CDR3 spans 14 amino acids. CDR3 loop: CAYEPAQGTNEQYF. CDR3 bases: TGTGCCTACGAACCGGCTCAGGGGACGAACGAGCAGTACTTC.

The rearrangement joins TRBV28 to TRBJ2-2; no firm D call. The germline gives CDR1 MDHEN, CDR2 SYDVKM. The CDR3 length is 14 residues. Between the trimmed V and J ends, which lost 2 bases and 7 bases, there was a span of 11 bases. The CDR3 sequence: CASSLVGAGGELFF. In DNA form, the CDR3 reads TGTGCCAGCAGTTTAGTTGGAGCCGGCGGGGAGCTGTTTTTT.

The chain employs TRBV2 and TRBJ1-1, with D possibly matching TRBD1 (6 bases). Looked up from germline, CDR1 is SNHLY and CDR2 is FYNNEI. The V end lost 4 bases, the J end lost 0 bases, and 12 bases lay between the germline ends. The CDR3 is 15 amino acids. The CDR3 nucleotides read TGTGCCAGCAGTGCCTCGGGACACCTGAACACTGAAGCTTTCTTT. Encoded protein: CASSASGHLNTEAFF.

The rearrangement joins TRBV28 to TRBJ2-7, with a possible D match to TRBD1 (5 bases). The CDR3 covers 14 residues. Trimming shortened V by 6 bases and J by 0 bases, and 12 bases separated the two germline ends. Germline CDR1 is MDHEN and CDR2 is SYDVKM. CDR3 amino acids: CASRKAGLSYEQYF. CDR3 DNA: TGTGCCAGCAGGAAGGCAGGGCTCTCCTACGAGCAGTACTTC.

The chain links TRBV2 to TRBJ2-3; 8 bases map to TRBD1. CDR3 length equals 13 residues. Germline values: CDR1 SNHLY, CDR2 FYNNEI. V shed 8 bases and J 5 bases; nucleotides not matched to a gene: 6. As DNA, the CDR3 is TGTGCCAGCGAGGACAGGGTGAAAGATACGCAGTATTTT. Amino acid sequence: CASEDRVKDTQYF.

The gene calls are TRBV5-1 and TRBJ2-7; the D gene is possibly TRBD2 (5 bases). The V end lost 7 bases, the J end lost 2 bases, and 16 bases lay between the germline ends. The germline V gene encodes CDR1 SGHRS and CDR2 YFSETQ. The CDR3 totals 14 residues. The DNA of the CDR3 is TGCGCCAGCCGCTGGGCTTTCGGGGCCTACGAGCAGTACTTC. Translation gives CASRWAFGAYEQYF.